This TCR beta chain was retrieved from a study of radiotherapy plus CTLA-4 blockade in lung cancer. The table lists this clone with a few counts. J was trimmed by 7 bases and V by 2 bases; bases with no gene match: 3. The CDR3 consists of 13 residues. The V gene's germline CDR1 is WNHNN and CDR2 SYGVQD (reference sequence). Profiled with immunoSEQ multiplex PCR; TCRdb holds only in-frame clones, not every one. The profile shows some 33,000 clones, under 85% of them singletons. The TCR originated in a human donor with non-small cell lung cancer whose response to radiotherapy plus ipilimumab could not be evaluated. This chain uses TRBV10-1 with TRBJ1-2, with 8 bases that match TRBD1. Source: peripheral blood, taken from a patient treated with radiotherapy plus ipilimumab. CDR3 DNA sequence: TGCGCCAGCAGTGAGGGACAGGGTCGTGGCTACACCTTC. This sequence encodes CASSEGQGRGYTF.